Listed below are T cell receptor beta chains from one sample, sequenced in a study of high-grade serous ovarian cancer treatment subgroups. Assay: immunoSEQ multiplex PCR; the TCRdb copy retains only in-frame clones and omits some. The table includes several thousand clones, more than 60% detected once. Sequencing was carried out using tumor tissue. Receptors were obtained from a human patient with high-grade serous ovarian cancer. The CDR3 runs from the conserved cysteine through the conserved F or W. D genes are given only for firm matches. The size of a clone is reported for some rows only, either as once, few or many, or as a class for expanded clones.

clone size,V gene,J gene,D gene,CDR3 DNA,CDR3 protein
NA,TRBV9,TRBJ1-4,NA,TGTGCCAGCAGCCCTGGGGCGGGGGATGAAAAACTGTTTTTT,CASSPGAGDEKLFF
few,TRBV5-1,TRBJ1-5,NA,TGCGCCAGCAGCTTGGAGTCATCGGGATCGCCCCAGCATTTT,CASSLESSGSPQHF
NA,TRBV28,TRBJ1-5,TRBD1,TGTGCCAGCAGTCCTAGGGACAGGGGGCGTGAGTTGCAGCCCCAGCATTTT,CASSPRDRGRELQPQHF
NA,TRBV5-4,TRBJ2-6,NA,TGTGCCAGCAGCTCGGCAGGTAGTGGGGCCAACGTCCTGACTTTC,CASSSAGSGANVLTF
NA,TRBV15,TRBJ1-2,NA,TGTGCCACCAGGGACGGGGGCGGTGGCTACACCTTC,CATRDGGGGYTF
NA,TRBV7-9,TRBJ2-3,NA,TGTGCCAGCAGCTTAGGGGCGGCAGGGGAACGCACAGATACGCAGTATTTT,CASSLGAAGERTDTQYF
once,TRBV14,TRBJ1-3,NA,TGTGCCAGCAGCCAAGTGACAGTGAGCTCTGGAAACACCATATATTTT,CASSQVTVSSGNTIYF
NA,TRBV11-2,TRBJ2-1,TRBD1,TGTGCCAGCAGCTTAGACTGGGCGGAGGCAGGGGGCACGGGGAATGAGCAGTTCTTC,CASSLDWAEAGGTGNEQFF
NA,TRBV6-1,TRBJ1-2,NA,TGTGCCAGCAGTGATTGGGCTAACTATGGCTACACCTTC,CASSDWANYGYTF
NA,TRBV12-5,TRBJ1-5,NA,TGTGCTAGTGGCCAAGACGCTCAGCCCCAGCATTTT,CASGQDAQPQHF
NA,TRBV7-8,TRBJ1-1,NA,TGTGCCAGCAGCTTAGCGTGGCGACAGAGGGTATGGACTGAAGCTTTCTTT,CASSLAWRQRVWTEAFF
NA,TRBV5-1,TRBJ1-2,NA,TGCGCCAGCAGCTTGGTCTCCGATTATGGCTACACCTTC,CASSLVSDYGYTF
NA,TRBV9,TRBJ1-6,NA,TGTGCCAGCAGCGTAGAAGGGCAGAATTCACCCCTCCACTTT,CASSVEGQNSPLHF
few,TRBV5-4,TRBJ2-1,NA,TGTGCCAGCAGCTTGGAGGTTAGTTCCAATGAGCAGTTCTTC,CASSLEVSSNEQFF
NA,TRBV5-1,TRBJ2-2,NA,TGCGCCAGCAGCTTGGACGGAAGGCCTAACACCGGGGAGCTGTTTTTT,CASSLDGRPNTGELFF
once,TRBV4-1,TRBJ2-7,NA,TGCGCCAGCAGCCAAGATTTGGGCGAGCAGTACTTC,CASSQDLGEQYF
NA,TRBV7-9,TRBJ2-4,NA,TGTGCCAGCAGCTTAGAGGGCCGGGGACGCCGGAAAAACATTCAGTACTTC,CASSLEGRGRRKNIQYF
once,TRBV4-1,TRBJ1-3,NA,TGCGCCAGCAGCCATTTCTTGGCTAAGGGGGGAGACACCATATATTTT,CASSHFLAKGGDTIYF
NA,TRBV9,TRBJ2-3,TRBD2,TGTGCCAGCAGCGTAGAGGGCGGGGGGGCCACAGATACGCAGTATTTT,CASSVEGGGATDTQYF
NA,TRBV15,TRBJ2-2,NA,TGTGCCACCAGCAGAGATCGGCGAACAGGAAACACCGGGGAGCTGTTTTTT,CATSRDRRTGNTGELFF
NA,TRBV18,TRBJ2-1,NA,TGTGCCAGCTCACCTCAGGTTGGGGATGAGCAGTTCTTC,CASSPQVGDEQFF
NA,TRBV12-5,TRBJ1-1,NA,TGTGCTAGTGGATTACAGGGGAACACTGAAGCTTTCTTT,CASGLQGNTEAFF
NA,TRBV13,TRBJ1-1,NA,TGTGCCAGCAGCTTGACCCAGAACACTGAAGCTTTCTTT,CASSLTQNTEAFF
NA,TRBV6-5,TRBJ2-1,TRBD2,TGTGCCAGCAGGGGACTAGCGGGGGTCCGTGGAGAGTTCTTC,CASRGLAGVRGEFF
once,TRBV9,TRBJ2-5,NA,TGTGCCAGCAGCGTAGCAGGTCGGAGGGCCCCCCCAGAGACCCAGTACTTC,CASSVAGRRAPPETQYF